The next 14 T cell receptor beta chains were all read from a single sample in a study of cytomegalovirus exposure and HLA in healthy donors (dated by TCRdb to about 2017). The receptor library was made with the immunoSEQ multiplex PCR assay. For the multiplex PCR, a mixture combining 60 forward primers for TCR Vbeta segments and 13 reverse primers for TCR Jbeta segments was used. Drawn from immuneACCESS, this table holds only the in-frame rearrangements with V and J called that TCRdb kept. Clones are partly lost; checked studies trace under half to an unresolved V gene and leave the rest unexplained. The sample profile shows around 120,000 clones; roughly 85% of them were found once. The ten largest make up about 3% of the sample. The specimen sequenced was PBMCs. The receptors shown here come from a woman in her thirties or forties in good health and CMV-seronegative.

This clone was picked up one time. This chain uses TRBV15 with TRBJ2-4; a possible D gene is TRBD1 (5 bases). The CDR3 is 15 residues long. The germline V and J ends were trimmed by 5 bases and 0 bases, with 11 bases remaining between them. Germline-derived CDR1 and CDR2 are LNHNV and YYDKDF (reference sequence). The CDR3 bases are TGTGCCACCAGCTTTCAGACAGTAGCCAAAAACATTCAGTACTTC. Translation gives CATSFQTVAKNIQYF.

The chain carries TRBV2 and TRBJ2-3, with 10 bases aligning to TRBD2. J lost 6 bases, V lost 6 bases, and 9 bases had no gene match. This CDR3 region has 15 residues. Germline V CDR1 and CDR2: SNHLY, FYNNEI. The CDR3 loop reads CASSGLAVNPDTQYF. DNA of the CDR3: TGTGCCAGCAGCGGACTAGCGGTAAATCCGGATACGCAGTATTTT.

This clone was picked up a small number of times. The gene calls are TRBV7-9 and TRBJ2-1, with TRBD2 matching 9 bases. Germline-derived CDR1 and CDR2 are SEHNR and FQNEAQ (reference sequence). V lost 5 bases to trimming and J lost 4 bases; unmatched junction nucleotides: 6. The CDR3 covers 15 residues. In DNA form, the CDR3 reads TGTGCCAGCAGCCCTCTAGCGGGAAGGTACAATGAGCAGTTCTTC. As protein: CASSPLAGRYNEQFF. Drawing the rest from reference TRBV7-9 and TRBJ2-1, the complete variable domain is DTGVSQNPRHKITKRGQNVTFRCDPISEHNRLYWYRQTLGQGPEFLTYFQNEAQLEKSRLLSDRFSAERPKGSFSTLEIQRTEQGDSAMYLCASSPLAGRYNEQFFGPGTRLTVL.

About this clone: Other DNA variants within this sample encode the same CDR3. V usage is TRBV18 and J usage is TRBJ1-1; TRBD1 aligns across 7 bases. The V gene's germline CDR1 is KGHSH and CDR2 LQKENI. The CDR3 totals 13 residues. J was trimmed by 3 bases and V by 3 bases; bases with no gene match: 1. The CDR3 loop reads CASSPDRDTEAFF. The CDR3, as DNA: TGTGCCAGCTCACCCGACAGGGACACTGAAGCTTTCTTT.

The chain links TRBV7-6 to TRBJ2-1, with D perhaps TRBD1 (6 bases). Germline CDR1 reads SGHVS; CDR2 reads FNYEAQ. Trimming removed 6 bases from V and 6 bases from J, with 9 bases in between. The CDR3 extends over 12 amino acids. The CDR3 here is CASSRQVNEQFF. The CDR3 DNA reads TGTGCCAGCAGTCGACAGGTCAATGAGCAGTTCTTC.

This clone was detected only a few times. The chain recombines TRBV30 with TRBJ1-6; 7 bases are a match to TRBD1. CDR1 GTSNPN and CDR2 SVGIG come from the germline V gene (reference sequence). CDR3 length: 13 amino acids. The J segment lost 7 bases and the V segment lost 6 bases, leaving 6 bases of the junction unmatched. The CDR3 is CACLQGYNSPLHF. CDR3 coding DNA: TGTGCCTGTCTACAGGGGTACAATTCACCCCTCCACTTT.

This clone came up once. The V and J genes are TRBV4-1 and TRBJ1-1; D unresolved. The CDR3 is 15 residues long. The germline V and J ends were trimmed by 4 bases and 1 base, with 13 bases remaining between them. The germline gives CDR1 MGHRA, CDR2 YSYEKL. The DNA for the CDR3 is TGCGCCAGCAGCCCCGGGGAGGGAAAGAACACTGAAGCTTTCTTT. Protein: CASSPGEGKNTEAFF.

CDR3 DNA sequence: TGTGCCAGCAGCCGGGGACAGCTTTATCAGCCCCAGCATTTT. Translated, it gives CASSRGQLYQPQHF. The chain has TRBV5-8 and TRBJ1-5; 7 positions agree with TRBD1. The CDR3 totals 14 residues. Trimming at V came to 4 bases and at J to 5 bases, leaving 6 bases not matched to a gene. CDR1 is SGHTS, CDR2 YDEGEE, per germline.

The CDR3 DNA reads as TGTGCCAGCAAGGGATCGGGAGAGCAGTTCTTC. Protein product: CASKGSGEQFF. This chain uses TRBV25-1 with TRBJ2-1, with a possible D match to TRBD2 (5 bases). Germline V lookup: CDR1 MGHDK, CDR2 SYGVNS. The CDR3 spans 11 residues. Trimming took off 7 bases at V and 10 bases at J, with 11 bases between the two ends.

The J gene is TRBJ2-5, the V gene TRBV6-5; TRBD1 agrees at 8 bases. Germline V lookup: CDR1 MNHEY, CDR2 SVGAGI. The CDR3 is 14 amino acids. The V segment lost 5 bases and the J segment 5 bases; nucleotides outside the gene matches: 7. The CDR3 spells CASSKPTGDETQYF. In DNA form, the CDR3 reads TGTGCCAGCAGTAAACCGACAGGGGACGAGACCCAGTACTTC.

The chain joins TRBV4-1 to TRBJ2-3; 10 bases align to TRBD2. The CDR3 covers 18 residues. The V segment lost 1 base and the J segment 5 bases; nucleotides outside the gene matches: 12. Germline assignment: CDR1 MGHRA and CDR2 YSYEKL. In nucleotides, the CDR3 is TGCGCCAGCAGCCAAGGCCCCCAGCGGGGGGGCGTAAGAGATACGCAGTATTTT. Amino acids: CASSQGPQRGGVRDTQYF.

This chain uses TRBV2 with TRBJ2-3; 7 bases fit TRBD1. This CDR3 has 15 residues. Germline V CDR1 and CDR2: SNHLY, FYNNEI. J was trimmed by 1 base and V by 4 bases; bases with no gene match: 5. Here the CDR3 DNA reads TGTGCCAGCAGTGCAGGGCAGGGGGGCACAGATACGCAGTATTTT. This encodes CASSAGQGGTDTQYF.

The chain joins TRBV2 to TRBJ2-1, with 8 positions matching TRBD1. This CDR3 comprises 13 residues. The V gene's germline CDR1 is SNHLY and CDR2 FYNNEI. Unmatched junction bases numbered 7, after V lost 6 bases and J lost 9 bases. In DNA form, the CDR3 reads TGTGCCAGCAGACCTGACAGGGGAGGTGAGCAGTTCTTC. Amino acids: CASRPDRGGEQFF.

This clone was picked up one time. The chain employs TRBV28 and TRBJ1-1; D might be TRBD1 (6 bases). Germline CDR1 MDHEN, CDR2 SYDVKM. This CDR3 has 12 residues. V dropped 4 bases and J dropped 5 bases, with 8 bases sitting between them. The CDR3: CASSSGDTEAFF. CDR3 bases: TGTGCCAGCAGTTCAGGGGATACTGAAGCTTTCTTT.